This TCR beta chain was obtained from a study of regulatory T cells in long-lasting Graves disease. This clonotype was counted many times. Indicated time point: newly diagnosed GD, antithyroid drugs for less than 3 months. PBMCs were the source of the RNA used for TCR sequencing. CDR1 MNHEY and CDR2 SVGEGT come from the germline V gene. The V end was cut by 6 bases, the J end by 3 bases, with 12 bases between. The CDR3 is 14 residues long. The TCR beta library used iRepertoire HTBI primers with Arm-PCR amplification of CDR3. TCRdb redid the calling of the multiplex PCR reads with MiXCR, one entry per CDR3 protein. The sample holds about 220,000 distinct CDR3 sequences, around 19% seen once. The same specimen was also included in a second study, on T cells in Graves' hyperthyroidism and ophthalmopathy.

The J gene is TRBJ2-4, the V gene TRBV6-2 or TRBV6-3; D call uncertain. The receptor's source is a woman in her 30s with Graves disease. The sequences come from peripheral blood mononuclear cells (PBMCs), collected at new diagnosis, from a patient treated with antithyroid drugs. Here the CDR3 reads CASRPASGKNIQYF. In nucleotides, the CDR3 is TGTGCCAGCAGACCGGCGTCTGGCAAAAACATTCAGTACTTC.